This TCR beta chain was obtained from a study of cytomegalovirus exposure and HLA in healthy donors (dated by TCRdb to the late 2010s). Some background on the complete study: According to an earlier analysis of several hundred of the donors, roughly 180 million T cells yielded 117 million unique TCR beta sequences and approximately 300 Gb of sequence data. Among the roughly 400 genotyped donors, around 81% belonged to the genetic ancestry cluster associated with self-reported Caucasian donors. Besides the first cohort of around 700 subjects, a separate validation cohort made up of 120 different subjects was used. The T cell repertoires of around 670 subjects were profiled by immunosequencing and related to cytomegalovirus serostatus. Across approximately 400 genotyped donors of the cohort, an average of roughly 250,000 unique TCR beta nucleotide sequences per donor were sequenced, and around 20% of those sequences were non-productive. About five DR-DQ haplotypes were handled as single units for association and clustering, since linkage in the cohort was strong. An earlier analysis of approximately 640 of the donors applied high-throughput TCR beta sequencing to assess whether each TCR beta V gene segment acted as functional or pseudogenic. Typing coverage varied by locus: roughly 620-640 donors for A, B, C, DRB1 and DQB1; some 520 for DQA1; more than 600 for DPA1; approximately 470 for DPB1. To predict cytomegalovirus infection status, the study brought together high-throughput TCR immunosequencing, statistical association of individual TCRs with disease status, and machine learning. The study was designed to test whether signatures of past pathogen exposure could be identified by cataloging public T cell receptors. Alongside the repertoire data, information on donor age, sex, ethnicity and CMV serostatus was compiled. Every repertoire in the discovery cohort had been generated on one and the same sequencing platform. Rather than drawing on any new phenotypic data, the later analysis identified candidate immune exposures from TCR beta sequences and the way those sequences occurred across donors. A later analysis re-examined previously published TCR beta repertoires from about 700 donors and added high-resolution HLA genotyping to investigate patterns of TCR occurrence. HLA typing included class I and class II loci at four-digit resolution. About 280 gigabases of sequencing data and 70 million to 85 million unique TCR sequences were included in an early release covering several hundred HLA-typed donors. A later genetic analysis used genome-wide SNP genotypes for about three fifths of the roughly 700 donors, treating that subset as a discovery cohort. Paper-wide results and their limitations: Because counts were too low, seventeen rarely observed V segments, including chromosome 9 orphons, were excluded from the earlier analysis of under 650 of the donors. In the study, 150 to 200 TCR beta chains were listed as associated with cytomegalovirus. The authors suggested that the approach could potentially be generalized to other disease states and immunological phenotypes. The sequencing pipeline was judged likely to have produced a cluster of highly shared sequence variants as a technical artifact. Roughly uniform sequencing depth across donors was assumed in presence/absence analyses, although this assumption may not hold. Linkage disequilibrium might explain the correlated functional status among segregating V segments, but an unknown experimental factor could not be excluded. This cohort had only TCR beta chains sequenced, and the lack of alpha or paired-chain data limited which features could be detected. In a later analysis, 15,000 to 20,000 TCR beta sequences were associated with specific HLA alleles at a false discovery rate of 0.05. HLA typing was unavailable for some donors at each locus, so association tests used only the typed subset. Across donors, most TCR sequences were observed very rarely, whereas some public TCRs were present in many individuals. In an earlier analysis of over 550 of the donors, most TCR beta V segments were observed in productive rearrangements about 90% or about 30% of the time, broadly matching IMGT annotations. Assigning TCR associations to individual alleles was difficult when HLA alleles, especially DR and DQ, strongly co-occurred. A later genetic analysis associated a missense DCLRE1C variant with V-gene and J-gene trimming of TCR beta chains, and an independent cohort replicated the association. Most CMV-associated TCR beta chains appeared to be HLA-restricted in a later analysis, and the HLA associations seemed to be driven largely by CMV exposure. In vitro tests confirmed that three of the cytomegalovirus-associated TCR beta chains recognize cytomegalovirus antigens. CMV serostatus was the only immune exposure information available for the cohort. According to a later analysis, parvovirus B19, influenza, CMV and Epstein-Barr virus appeared linked to several top co-occurrence clusters. A later genetic analysis reported fewer N-insertions in productive TCRs among donors in an Asian-associated ancestry cluster than the roughly 620-donor mean. Because the 87-base-pair reads could not distinguish some IMGT-functional V segments, including TRBV6-2 and TRBV6-3, those segments were excluded. A later analysis found that TCR association rates varied across HLA loci, with DRB1 alleles showing the most associated TCRs and HLA-C alleles the fewest. Compared with equally common non-associated chains, HLA-associated TCR beta chains in a later analysis were more clonally expanded and had lower generation probabilities. A further reported finding was that TCR beta sequences accurately predicted the HLA-A and HLA-B alleles for most subjects in the first cohort. The classifier was reported to diagnose cytomegalovirus status with high specificity and sensitivity in both the original cohort and the validation cohort.

The cohort comprised 710 or so healthy bone marrow donors. Cohort members were all nominally healthy when sampled, although unrecorded immune exposures were likely present. The donor tested CMV seropositive, placing the donor among the 289 seropositive members of the cohort. A peripheral blood sample was provided by each donor, and peripheral blood mononuclear cells were used for TCR beta sequencing. The Qiagen DNeasy Blood Extraction Kit was used to extract genomic DNA from the blood cell samples. Taken from cysteine to phenylalanine, the CDR3 has 12 residues. Just the 36-base CDR3 DNA is kept, in frame starting at base 1. As encoded in the germline V gene, CDR1 is MNHEY while CDR2 is SVGAGI. Trimming leaves V shorter by 10 bases and J shorter by 6 bases, with the junction holding 3 bases beyond the gene matches. Library preparation used the immunoSEQ multiplex PCR assay. A mixture of 60 forward primers for TCR Vbeta segments and 13 reverse primers for TCR Jbeta segments was used in the multiplex PCR. Amplification of the CDR3 region of rearranged TCR beta genes was performed with a multiplex PCR assay on genomic DNA. The Illumina HiSeq System was used to sequence the amplified TCR beta libraries as 87-base-pair reads. The original methods were these. Across the 666 repertoires, a later analysis counted 75 million to 90 million unique TCR beta chains, about 10 million of which were shared by at least two donors. Raw reads were error-corrected and collapsed into unique sequences with a nearest-neighbor algorithm that merged closely related sequences to remove PCR and sequencing errors. CDR3 sequences were aligned to IMGT reference sequences to assign V, D and J gene segments. For a sequence to be retained, at least a six-nucleotide match to both a V gene segment and a J gene segment was required. Rearrangements were called productive when the CDR3 lacked stop codons and stayed in frame with V and J; all others were non-productive. Following IMGT convention, CDR3 was defined as the stretch from the second conserved V-encoded cysteine up to the conserved J-encoded phenylalanine. The earlier analysis of fewer than 700 of the donors excluded sequences that lacked an unambiguous match to a single V gene segment. In an earlier analysis of roughly 500 of the donors, V segments were called functional above 56.7% productive rearrangements and were called segregating when the between-donor standard deviation exceeded 5%. A statistical classification framework was developed to diagnose cytomegalovirus status using the catalog of TCR beta chain sequences. In a later analysis, V and J genes were assigned by comparing TCR nucleotide sequences against IMGT/GENE-DB human TR gene sequences. The TCRdist pipeline was used in a later analysis to assign CDR3 sequences and most-parsimonious VDJ recombination scenarios. A later analysis defined each TCR beta chain by its CDR3 amino acid sequence plus V-gene family, and excluded reads lacking a unique V-gene family. As a way to deal with suspected cross-contamination and a sequencing artifact, a later analysis dropped hundreds of nucleotide sequences that were highly shared and had low generation probability. A later analysis calculated a clonal expansion index for each public chain from normalized within-repertoire ranks of inferred template counts. In a later analysis, generation probabilities were computed with a VDJ recombination model fitted to out-of-frame rearrangements, and the resulting probabilities were checked against IGoR. In a later analysis, TCR-TCR, TCR-HLA and TCR-CMV co-occurrence was scored with hypergeometric tests, and a repertoire-size bias correction was applied to TCR pairs. False discovery rates were estimated in a later analysis by permuting HLA or CMV assignments 20 times. In a later analysis, co-occurring TCRs were grouped with DBSCAN, and TCRdist sequence similarity was added when clustering was performed within HLA-allele-positive subsets. For co-occurrence clustering, repertoires with fewer than 30,000 or more than 120,000 public chains were excluded, along with five repertoires with anomalous nucleotide sharing. The immuneACCESS repertoire file appears here via TCRdb, limited to in-frame rearrangements. These files lack a portion of the clones; in checked studies, under half of the deficit traces to unresolved V genes, and the cause of the others is not known. The D gene and trimming were derived from the DNA, and the V and J assignments and clone size from that table. The sample's records list fewer than 70,000 clones. The top ten clonotypes cover approximately 5.3% of the sample.

As regards this clone: The clone's antigen remains unknown.

The sequence is built from TRBV6-5 and TRBJ2-3, and 11 junction bases match TRBD1. The material sequenced was PBMCs. The TCR was taken from a man younger than 45 in good health and CMV-seropositive. The CDR3 is CATDRGPDTQYF. The DNA sequence is as follows: TGTGCCACGGACAGGGGGCCTGATACGCAGTATTTT.